The 3 T cell receptor beta chains given below trace back to one sample, sequenced in a study of vaccination and CD4 T cells after COVID-19. Antigens for these TCRs are unknown. Sequenced with the Oncomine TCR Beta short-read assay was DNA taken from cultured CD4+ T cells. TCRdb passed the PCR reads through MiXCR, listing each CDR3 protein once. The sample lists thousands of distinct CDR3 sequences, roughly 53% occurring once. The treatment: approximately 9-day PBMC culture with coronavirus spike peptide pools or control peptides (ViraFEST assay). CD4+ T cells that came from the unexposed donor were collected before the COVID-19 pandemic (2011-2018). The specimen sequenced was CD4+ T cells from blood, cultured in vitro. These receptors all stem from a human donor in good health.

In DNA, the CDR3 is TGCAGTGCTAGAGATCTAGCGGGAGGGTCAGAGACCCAGTACTTC. It encodes CSARDLAGGSETQYF. This chain connects TRBV20-1 to TRBJ2-5; the match to TRBD2 covers 12 bases. This CDR3 is built from 15 residues. V gave up 0 bases and J gave up 4 bases; unmatched junction bases: 3. Per germline, CDR1 DFQATT and CDR2 SNEGSKA (reference sequence).

The chain combines TRBV11-2 with TRBJ2-5; weak D call: TRBD1 (5 bases). Germline-derived CDR1 and CDR2 are SGHAT and FQNNGV. CDR3 length equals 14 residues. V gave up 3 bases and J gave up 4 bases, with 12 bases separating them. CDR3 region: CASSFGQGIETQYF. The CDR3 coding sequence is TGTGCCAGCAGCTTCGGGCAGGGAATAGAGACCCAGTACTTC.

V is TRBV5-6 and J is TRBJ1-2; TRBD1 matches 7 bases. The ends lost 4 bases at V and 8 bases at J; junction bases unmatched: 8. Germline V gene sequence: CDR1 SGHDT, CDR2 YYEEEE. CDR3 length: 13 amino acids. The CDR3 DNA is TGTGCCAGCAGCGTAATACAGGGGTCCGGCTACACCTTC. Translating gives CASSVIQGSGYTF.